This T cell receptor beta chain was found in a study of identical twins. TCRdb reprocessed the 5' RACE reads via MiXCR and lists one record per CDR3 protein. The sample records more than 400,000 distinct CDR3 sequences, around 15% being singletons. V was trimmed by 0 bases and J by 5 bases, leaving 11 bases between them. Germline loops: CDR1 SGHRS, CDR2 YFSETQ. The CDR3 covers 14 residues. This clonotype has only a few counts. These records were also assigned to another study, of yellow fever vaccine responses in identical twins.

This chain joins TRBV5-1 and TRBJ2-5; TRBD2 might be the D (6 bases). This TCR came from a woman aged 18-29 years in good health. Input material: CD4+ T cells sorted from blood. The CDR3 DNA follows: TGCGCCAGCAGCTTGGAGGGAGGCTGGGAGACCCAGTACTTC. Protein product: CASSLEGGWETQYF.